The clone carrying this TCR beta chain was observed once. The CDR3 covers 17 residues. Trimming cost V 4 bases and J 2 bases; bases outside gene matches: 10. Germline CDR1 LGHNA, CDR2 YSLEER. Genomic DNA per cell subset filled all wells of several immunoSEQ plates. TCRdb keeps only in-frame clones here, not all; method: immunoSEQ multiplex PCR. This sample has millions of clones; about 95% occur once, and the top ten carry 0.9% to 1.4%. This specimen comes from a study of shared clonotypes between healthy human individuals. Terminally differentiated effector memory CD45RA+ cells were left out of the naive CD8 fraction, which was CD45RO-negative and positively selected for CCR7.

This sequence joins TRBV4-3 and TRBJ2-3, with TRBD2 matching 9 bases. This receptor was identified in a man between 18 and 29 years old in good health. The sequenced sample consisted of naive CD8+ T cells sorted from blood. CDR3 protein: CASSPLALAGLTDTQYF. CDR3 bases: TGCGCCAGCAGCCCCCTGGCACTAGCGGGCCTCACAGATACGCAGTATTTT.